This T cell receptor (beta chain) came from a study of blood T cell repertoires in COVID-19. Study background: Collection of acute and convalescent COVID-19 samples took place in the United States, Italy and Spain. Sample material is recorded as cDNA or gDNA derived from T cells, B-cell-depleted T cells, or PBMCs.

With V trimmed by 2 bases and J by 2 bases, 10 bases remained unmatched. The CDR3 runs 18 residues. Germline V gene lookup returns CDR1 KGHDR and CDR2 SFDVKD. Source study methods: Reference gene primer amplification yielded estimated nucleated cell counts. Repertoires were generated with immunoSEQ multiplex PCR, while TCRdb's copy carries only in-frame clones and drops some. The V and J calls and clone size are taken from that table; D and trimming were inferred from the DNA. The table lists 360,000 or so clones, roughly 89% of them singletons, with about 6.5% in the top ten. This sequence originates from a man aged 18 to 30 with active or convalescent COVID-19. The sample taken for sequencing was peripheral blood. The chain carries TRBV24-1 and TRBJ2-1; 8 bases match TRBD2. The CDR3 loop reads CATSDSFRSGRPYNEQFF. In DNA, the CDR3 is TGTGCCACCAGTGATTCTTTTCGAAGCGGGAGACCCTACAATGAGCAGTTCTTC.